Sequencing of this T cell receptor beta chain was carried out in a study of resident and recirculating memory T cells in vitiligo listed by TCRdb under 2018. Broadly, across the study: For TCR beta sequencing, epidermis was obtained by shave biopsy from two lesional and two nonlesional sites, and PBMCs were also collected, from each of a few stable vitiligo patients. Without any cell sorting, samples were homogenized immediately before genomic DNA was extracted using the Qiagen DNeasy Blood & Tissue Kit. The human TCR beta sequencing was designed to test whether specific clones found in lesional vitiligo skin differed from the clones found in nonlesional skin and in blood.

The immunoSEQ hsTCRB kit was used to amplify TCR beta chains from genomic DNA. The immunoSEQ service ran the sequencing of the TCR beta libraries on an Illumina MiSeq instrument. Concerning the study's data processing: Analysis of the repertoire data was performed with the immunoSEQ Analyzer. TCRdb carries this immuneACCESS record with in-frame sequences only. Its versions omit some clonotypes, under half of them owing to an unresolved V gene in the studies checked, with the rest unexplained. V, J and clone size reflect that table, while D and trimming were determined from the DNA. Across this sample there are approximately 69,000 clones, with approximately 89% seen only once. Of the sample, over 4% falls within the top ten clones. Vitiligo counted as stable when lesions had not changed during the previous 6 months. To qualify as stable, patients additionally needed to show no confetti depigmentation, which is a clinical sign of active vitiligo. Patients who had been treated within the previous three months were excluded. Ficoll density gradient centrifugation was used to isolate PBMCs from heparinized blood, after which the PBMCs were flash-frozen.

Concerning this clone: The antigen it recognizes is unknown. Base qualities are not at hand, and no much larger clone is one base apart.

Taken from the germline V gene (reference sequence), the CDR1 and CDR2 loops are MNHNY and SVGAGI. The CDR3 covers 14 residues, taking in both the cysteine and the phenylalanine. The sequence is cut down to CDR3 DNA, 42 bases in frame from base 1. Between the V and J ends, shortened by 0 bases and 4 bases respectively, the junction contains 7 bases. What the work shows at the level of the full study, not this receptor alone: No single dominant TCR clone was found, and clonality differed from one vitiligo lesion to another. Working out how much the T cell clones identified in the vitiligo lesions and the human Trm versus Tcm pools each contribute will require future mechanistic studies. Even within a single patient, overlap and correlation analysis found no significant repertoire overlap between any biopsies apart from each lesion compared with itself. TCR sequences were not conserved across biopsy sites or patients, suggesting that different T cell clones infiltrate different lesions, described as private specificity.

The clonotype was recovered from a male donor with vitiligo. Recombination linked TRBV6-6 to TRBJ1-3; the D segment could be TRBD1, given 5 matching bases. The sequencing sample was made of blood. For the CDR3, the sequence is CASSYSRAGNTIYF. The DNA sequence follows: TGTGCCAGCAGTTACTCCAGGGCCGGAAACACCATATATTTT.